The present T cell receptor (beta chain) was sequenced within a study of blood T cell repertoires in COVID-19. The CDR3 has 16 amino acids. Looked up from germline, CDR1 is MNHNS and CDR2 is SASEGT. The V segment lost 6 bases and the J segment 0 bases; nucleotides outside the gene matches: 7. Clones were read by immunoSEQ multiplex PCR, and TCRdb kept only the in-frame ones, dropping some. The sample includes roughly 260,000 clones, more than 70% seen only once; the top ten take 2.1%. The gene calls are TRBV6-1 and TRBJ1-3; 8 bases map to TRBD1. The sample taken for sequencing was peripheral blood. The receptor's source is a woman aged 40 to 55 who had recovered from COVID-19. In DNA form, the CDR3 reads TGTGCCAGCAGCGAACTAACAGGGGGCTCTGGAAACACCATATATTTT. It specifies CASSELTGGSGNTIYF.